This T cell receptor beta chain is from a study of blood T cells in healthy people across ages. Study observations and caveats: Per-million-T-cell TCR beta diversity fell roughly linearly with age. Changes seen in expanded clonotypes were possibly confounded by donor CMV status left unknown.

Combining a sample-barcoded 5' primer with a J-beta primer mix, a second PCR ran for roughly 7 to 11 cycles. Each cDNA molecule received a tag from a template-switch adaptor that had 12 random nucleotides. MiXCR, applied by TCRdb to the 5' RACE reads, yields one record per CDR3 protein. Of about 650,000 distinct CDR3 sequences listed, 52% are singletons. The count of this clonotype is one. Its specificity is unknown. Peripheral blood was drawn, about 9.1 milliliters per donor. This TCR was sampled from a woman older than 75 in good health. Sequenced input: blood.

CDR3 sequence reads: CASSRDSGGVGYTF. CDR3 DNA: TGCGCCAGCAGTCGGGATTCGGGGGGCGTAGGCTACACCTTC. The chain joins TRBV5-1 to TRBJ1-2; D is possibly TRBD1 (6 bases). This CDR3 region has 14 residues. Looked up from germline, CDR1 is SGHRS and CDR2 is YFSETQ. V gave up 5 bases and J gave up 8 bases, with 19 bases separating them.